What follows is one TCR beta chain and its context. This sample is drawn from a study of OX40 agonist ivuxolimab in advanced cancers. Study-level information: Patients received intravenous ivuxolimab every 2 weeks at 0.01 to 10 mg/kg.

Assay used: immunoSEQ multiplex PCR; TCRdb lists only in-frame clones, some missing. Of around 140,000 clones listed, less than 95% are singletons. V lost 7 bases, J lost 4 bases, and 15 bases lay in between. The germline CDR1 and CDR2 sequences are MNHEY and SVGAGI. The CDR3 is 14 amino acids. The sample consisted of CD4+ or CD8+ T cells sorted from blood, taken in a trial of the OX40 agonist ivuxolimab. The chain carries TRBV6-5 and TRBJ2-3, with a weak D call TRBD2 (5 bases). This TCR was sampled from an adult with an advanced solid tumor such as melanoma, head and neck, liver or kidney cancer. CDR3 in amino acids: CASTPTSLADTQYF. For the CDR3, the DNA is TGTGCCAGCACCCCTACTAGTCTTGCAGATACGCAGTATTTT.